This is a list of T cell receptor beta chains from one sample in a study of blood T cell repertoires in COVID-19. Produced via immunoSEQ multiplex PCR; TCRdb's table is partial and in-frame only. The table shows some 86,000 clones, with 70% to 90% occurring only once. The sequenced sample was peripheral blood. The origin of the receptors is a woman aged 70-85 years with acute or convalescent COVID-19. Each CDR3 is given with its conserved first and last residue. D genes are given only for firm matches. Clone size is not always given. Where it is, it says once, few, many or a class for expanded clones.

d_gene: TRBD1
abundance: NA
j_gene: TRBJ1-1
len: 14
v_gene: TRBV27
CDR3aa: CASSQDRVNTEAFF
CDR3nt: TGTGCCAGCAGTCAGGACAGGGTGAACACTGAAGCTTTCTTT

d_gene: TRBD2
abundance: NA
j_gene: TRBJ2-3
len: 15
v_gene: TRBV18
CDR3aa: CASSRGGGKTDTQYF
CDR3nt: TGTGCCAGCTCTCGAGGCGGGGGAAAAACAGATACGCAGTATTTT

d_gene: TRBD1
abundance: NA
j_gene: TRBJ1-1
len: 13
v_gene: TRBV25-1
CDR3aa: CASSGQGNTEAFF
CDR3nt: TGTGCCAGCAGTGGACAGGGGAACACTGAAGCTTTCTTT

d_gene: TRBD2
abundance: once
j_gene: TRBJ2-1
len: 15
v_gene: TRBV5-1
CDR3aa: CASDPGLADYNEQFF
CDR3nt: TGCGCCAGCGACCCGGGACTAGCGGACTACAATGAGCAGTTCTTC

d_gene: NA
abundance: NA
j_gene: TRBJ2-5
len: 15
v_gene: TRBV5-1
CDR3aa: CASSLGTGSQETQYF
CDR3nt: TGCGCCAGCAGCTTGGGAACAGGGAGTCAGGAGACCCAGTACTTC

d_gene: NA
abundance: NA
j_gene: TRBJ1-6
len: 13
v_gene: TRBV15
CDR3aa: CATSRDRQGNLHF
CDR3nt: TGTGCCACCAGCAGAGACCGCCAGGGAAACCTCCACTTT

d_gene: TRBD1
abundance: once
j_gene: TRBJ1-1
len: 14
v_gene: TRBV7-9
CDR3aa: CASSFGQGSAEAFF
CDR3nt: TGTGCCAGCAGCTTCGGACAGGGGAGCGCTGAAGCTTTCTTT

d_gene: TRBD1
abundance: NA
j_gene: TRBJ1-2
len: 14
v_gene: TRBV6-5
CDR3aa: CATHPGGTGGEYTF
CDR3nt: TGTGCCACCCACCCAGGGGGGACAGGGGGCGAGTACACCTTC

d_gene: TRBD1
abundance: few
j_gene: TRBJ2-2
len: 15
v_gene: TRBV9
CDR3aa: CASSVVGQPTGELFF
CDR3nt: TGTGCCAGCAGCGTAGTGGGACAGCCCACCGGGGAGCTGTTTTTT

d_gene: NA
abundance: few
j_gene: TRBJ2-6
len: 17
v_gene: TRBV11-3
CDR3aa: CASSPRGGGPGANVLTF
CDR3nt: TGTGCCAGCAGCCCGAGGGGGGGCGGCCCTGGGGCCAACGTCCTGACTTTC

d_gene: NA
abundance: NA
j_gene: TRBJ1-1
len: 17
v_gene: TRBV10-3
CDR3aa: CAISESGTGRWDTEAFF
CDR3nt: TGTGCCATCAGTGAGTCGGGTACAGGGCGTTGGGACACTGAAGCTTTCTTT

d_gene: NA
abundance: NA
j_gene: TRBJ1-1
len: 14
v_gene: TRBV6-5
CDR3aa: CASSSREGNTEAFF
CDR3nt: TGTGCCAGCAGTTCCCGCGAGGGAAACACTGAAGCTTTCTTT

d_gene: TRBD2
abundance: NA
j_gene: TRBJ2-3
len: 13
v_gene: TRBV4-1
CDR3aa: CASTRVAGGTQYF
CDR3nt: TGCGCCAGCACTAGGGTTGCGGGGGGTACGCAGTATTTT

d_gene: TRBD1
abundance: NA
j_gene: TRBJ1-2
len: 16
v_gene: TRBV28
CDR3aa: CASSSAGGQGNYGYTF
CDR3nt: TGTGCCAGCAGTTCGGCAGGGGGACAGGGGAACTATGGCTACACCTTC

d_gene: NA
abundance: NA
j_gene: TRBJ2-2
len: 16
v_gene: TRBV7-9
CDR3aa: CASSLVGLGNTGELFF
CDR3nt: TGTGCCAGCAGCTTAGTAGGACTGGGTAACACCGGGGAGCTGTTTTTT

d_gene: NA
abundance: NA
j_gene: TRBJ1-1
len: 13
v_gene: TRBV11-2
CDR3aa: CASSLAGGNEAFF
CDR3nt: TGTGCCAGCAGCTTAGCGGGGGGAAACGAAGCTTTCTTT

d_gene: NA
abundance: few
j_gene: TRBJ1-3
len: 15
v_gene: TRBV27
CDR3aa: CASSLRGQSGNTIYF
CDR3nt: TGTGCCAGCAGTTTAAGAGGACAGTCTGGAAACACCATATATTTT

d_gene: TRBD2
abundance: NA
j_gene: TRBJ2-1
len: 16
v_gene: TRBV5-1
CDR3aa: CASSLAGTSGINEQFF
CDR3nt: TGCGCCAGCAGCTTGGCCGGGACTAGCGGGATCAATGAGCAGTTCTTC

d_gene: NA
abundance: NA
j_gene: TRBJ1-5
len: 15
v_gene: TRBV2
CDR3aa: CASSVESYSNQPQHF
CDR3nt: TGTGCCAGCAGCGTCGAGTCTTATAGCAATCAGCCCCAGCATTTT

d_gene: TRBD1
abundance: NA
j_gene: TRBJ1-6
len: 15
v_gene: TRBV2
CDR3aa: CASMYRGRGNSPLHF
CDR3nt: TGTGCCAGCATGTACAGGGGGCGAGGGAATTCACCCCTCCACTTT

d_gene: NA
abundance: NA
j_gene: TRBJ2-3
len: 19
v_gene: TRBV4-3
CDR3aa: CASSQDKATGTESTDTQYF
CDR3nt: TGCGCCAGCAGCCAAGATAAGGCCACCGGGACTGAAAGCACAGATACGCAGTATTTT

d_gene: NA
abundance: NA
j_gene: TRBJ2-1
len: 14
v_gene: TRBV7-2
CDR3aa: CASSFSRGAGEQFF
CDR3nt: TGTGCCAGCAGCTTTTCACGGGGGGCGGGTGAGCAGTTCTTC

d_gene: TRBD1
abundance: NA
j_gene: TRBJ1-4
len: 17
v_gene: TRBV7-9
CDR3aa: CASSLDRQGGTNEKLFF
CDR3nt: TGTGCCAGCAGCTTAGACCGACAGGGAGGTACTAATGAAAAACTGTTTTTT

d_gene: NA
abundance: NA
j_gene: TRBJ2-2
len: 19
v_gene: TRBV7-9
CDR3aa: CASSLLVGDLRVRTGELFF
CDR3nt: TGTGCCAGCAGCTTACTAGTTGGGGACTTACGGGTGCGCACCGGGGAGCTGTTTTTT

d_gene: NA
abundance: NA
j_gene: TRBJ1-1
len: 12
v_gene: TRBV5-4
CDR3aa: CAWGGANTEAFF
CDR3nt: TGTGCCTGGGGGGGGGCGAACACTGAAGCTTTCTTT

d_gene: TRBD1
abundance: NA
j_gene: TRBJ1-5
len: 15
v_gene: TRBV2
CDR3aa: CASSLETGGNQPQHF
CDR3nt: TGTGCCAGCTCACTGGAGACAGGGGGCAATCAGCCCCAGCATTTT

d_gene: TRBD1
abundance: few
j_gene: TRBJ2-2
len: 17
v_gene: TRBV5-8
CDR3aa: CASPGQRTAGNTGELFF
CDR3nt: TGTGCCAGTCCGGGACAGCGGACTGCCGGTAACACCGGGGAGCTGTTTTTT

d_gene: NA
abundance: NA
j_gene: TRBJ2-2
len: 16
v_gene: TRBV29-1
CDR3aa: CSVEAYGTPFTGELFF
CDR3nt: TGCAGCGTTGAGGCGTACGGGACACCATTCACCGGGGAGCTGTTTTTT

d_gene: NA
abundance: NA
j_gene: TRBJ1-2
len: 15
v_gene: TRBV16
CDR3aa: CASSQSETGRHGYTF
CDR3nt: TGTGCCAGCAGCCAATCAGAAACAGGGCGCCATGGCTACACCTTC

d_gene: TRBD2
abundance: NA
j_gene: TRBJ2-1
len: 15
v_gene: TRBV10-2
CDR3aa: CASRPLAGGPSEQFF
CDR3nt: TGCGCCAGCAGGCCTCTAGCGGGGGGGCCCAGTGAGCAGTTCTTC

d_gene: TRBD1
abundance: NA
j_gene: TRBJ2-3
len: 16
v_gene: TRBV7-9
CDR3aa: CASSIDRGEATDTQYF
CDR3nt: TGTGCCAGCAGCATTGACAGGGGAGAGGCTACAGATACGCAGTATTTT

d_gene: TRBD2
abundance: NA
j_gene: TRBJ2-3
len: 19
v_gene: TRBV6-2/TRBV6-3
CDR3aa: CASSYRTSGAASSTDTQYF
CDR3nt: TGTGCCAGCAGTTACCGGACTAGCGGGGCCGCCTCTAGCACAGATACGCAGTATTTT

d_gene: TRBD2
abundance: NA
j_gene: TRBJ2-2
len: 16
v_gene: TRBV5-1
CDR3aa: CASSSRLAANTGELFF
CDR3nt: TGCGCCAGCAGCTCCCGACTAGCGGCGAACACCGGGGAGCTGTTTTTT

d_gene: NA
abundance: NA
j_gene: TRBJ1-5
len: 14
v_gene: TRBV6-5
CDR3aa: CASSYGQGHQPQHF
CDR3nt: TGTGCCAGCAGTTACGGGCAGGGCCATCAGCCCCAGCATTTT

d_gene: NA
abundance: NA
j_gene: TRBJ1-5
len: 13
v_gene: TRBV19
CDR3aa: CASSTLEFQPQHF
CDR3nt: TGTGCCAGTAGTACGCTGGAGTTTCAGCCCCAGCATTTT